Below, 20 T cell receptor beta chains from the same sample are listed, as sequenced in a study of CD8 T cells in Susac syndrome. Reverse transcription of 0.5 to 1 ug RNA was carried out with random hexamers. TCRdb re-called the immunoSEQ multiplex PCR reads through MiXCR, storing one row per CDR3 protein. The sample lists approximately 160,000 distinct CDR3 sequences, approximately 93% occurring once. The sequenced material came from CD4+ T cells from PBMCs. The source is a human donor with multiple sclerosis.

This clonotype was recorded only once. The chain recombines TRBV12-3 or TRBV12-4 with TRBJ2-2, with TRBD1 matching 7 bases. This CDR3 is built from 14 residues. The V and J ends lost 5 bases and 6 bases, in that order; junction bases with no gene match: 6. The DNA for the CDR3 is TGTGCCAGCAGTCCGACAGGGTCAGCCGGGGAGCTGTTTTTT. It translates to CASSPTGSAGELFF.

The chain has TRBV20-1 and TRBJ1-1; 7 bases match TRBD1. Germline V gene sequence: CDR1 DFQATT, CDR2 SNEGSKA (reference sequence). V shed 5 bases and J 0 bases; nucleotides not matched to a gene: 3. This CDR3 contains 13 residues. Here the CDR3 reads CSARGQLNTEAFF. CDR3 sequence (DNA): TGCAGTGCTCGGGGACAGCTGAACACTGAAGCTTTCTTT.

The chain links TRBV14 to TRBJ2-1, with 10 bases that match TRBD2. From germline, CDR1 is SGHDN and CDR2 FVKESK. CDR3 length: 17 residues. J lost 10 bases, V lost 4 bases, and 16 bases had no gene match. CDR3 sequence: CASSLRLAGTRYREQFF. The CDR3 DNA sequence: TGTGCCAGCAGCCTCCGACTAGCGGGTACTCGGTACAGAGAGCAGTTCTTC. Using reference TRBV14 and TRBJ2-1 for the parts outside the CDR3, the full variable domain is EAGVTQFPSHSVIEKGQTVTLRCDPISGHDNLYWYRRVMGKEIKFLLHFVKESKQDESGMPNNRFLAERTGGTYSTLKVQPAELEDSGVYFCASSLRLAGTRYREQFFGPGTRLTVL.

CDR3 sequence (DNA): TGTGCCAGCAGACCCCATACAGGAGGCAATCAGCCCCAGCATTTT. Its protein is CASRPHTGGNQPQHF. The V and J genes are TRBV6-2 or TRBV6-3 and TRBJ1-5; D might be TRBD1 (5 bases). Trimming took off 6 bases at V and 2 bases at J, with 14 bases between the two ends. Germline assignment: CDR1 MNHEY and CDR2 SVGEGT. The CDR3 sequence is 15 residues long.

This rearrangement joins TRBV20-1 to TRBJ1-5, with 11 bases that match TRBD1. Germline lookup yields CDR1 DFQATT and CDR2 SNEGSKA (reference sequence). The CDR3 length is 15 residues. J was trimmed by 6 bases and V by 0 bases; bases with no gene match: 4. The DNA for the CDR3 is TGCAGTGCTAGAGAGGGGACAGGGGGAGTTCAGCCCCAGCATTTT. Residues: CSAREGTGGVQPQHF.

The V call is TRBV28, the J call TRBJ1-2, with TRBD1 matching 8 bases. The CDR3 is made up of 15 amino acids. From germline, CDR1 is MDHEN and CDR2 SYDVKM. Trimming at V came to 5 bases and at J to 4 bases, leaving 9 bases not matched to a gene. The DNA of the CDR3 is TGTGCCAGCAGTCTCGGGGTAACAGGGGGCTATGGCTACACCTTC. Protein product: CASSLGVTGGYGYTF.

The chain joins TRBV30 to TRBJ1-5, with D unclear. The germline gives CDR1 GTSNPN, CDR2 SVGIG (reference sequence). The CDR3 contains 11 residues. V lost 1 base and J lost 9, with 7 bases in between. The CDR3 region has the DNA TGTGCCTGGAGTGGGATCGGGCCCCAGCATTTT. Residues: CAWSGIGPQHF.

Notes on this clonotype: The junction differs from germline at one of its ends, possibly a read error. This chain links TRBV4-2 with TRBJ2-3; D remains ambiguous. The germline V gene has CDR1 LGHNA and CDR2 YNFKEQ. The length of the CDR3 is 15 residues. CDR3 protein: CASSKEVTSTDTQYF. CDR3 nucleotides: TGTGCCAGCAGCAAAGAGGTTACTAGCACAGATACGCAGTATTTT.

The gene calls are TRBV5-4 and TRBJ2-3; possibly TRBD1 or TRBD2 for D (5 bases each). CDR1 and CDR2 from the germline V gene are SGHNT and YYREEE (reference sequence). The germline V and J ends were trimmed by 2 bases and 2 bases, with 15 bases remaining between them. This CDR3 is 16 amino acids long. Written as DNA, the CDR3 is TGTGCCAGCAGCTTCCGTCTCGTGGGGGACACAGATACGCAGTATTTT. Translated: CASSFRLVGDTDTQYF.

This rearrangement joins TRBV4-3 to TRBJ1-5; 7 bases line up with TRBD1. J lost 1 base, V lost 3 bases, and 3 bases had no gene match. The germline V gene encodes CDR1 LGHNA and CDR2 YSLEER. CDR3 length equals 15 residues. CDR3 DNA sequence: TGCGCCAGCAGCCAGGCGACAGGGAGCAATCAGCCCCAGCATTTT. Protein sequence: CASSQATGSNQPQHF.

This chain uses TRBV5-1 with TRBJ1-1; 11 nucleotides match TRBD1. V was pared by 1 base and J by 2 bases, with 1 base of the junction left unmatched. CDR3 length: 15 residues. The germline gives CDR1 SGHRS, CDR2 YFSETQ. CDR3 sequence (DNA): TGCGCCAGCAGCTTGCGGACAGGGGGCAACACTGAAGCTTTCTTT. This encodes CASSLRTGGNTEAFF.

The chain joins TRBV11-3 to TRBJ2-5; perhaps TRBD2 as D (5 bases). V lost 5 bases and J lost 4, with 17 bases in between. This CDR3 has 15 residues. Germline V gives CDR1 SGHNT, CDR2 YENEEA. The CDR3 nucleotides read TGTGCCAGCAGCCGCGGAGGTGCTCGGGGAGAGACCCAGTACTTC. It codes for CASSRGGARGETQYF.

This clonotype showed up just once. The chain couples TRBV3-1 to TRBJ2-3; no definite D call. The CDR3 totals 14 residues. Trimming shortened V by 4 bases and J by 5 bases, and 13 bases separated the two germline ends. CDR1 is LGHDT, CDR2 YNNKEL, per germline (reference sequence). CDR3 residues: CASSLRPTGDTQYF. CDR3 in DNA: TGTGCCAGCAGCCTACGACCCACCGGAGATACGCAGTATTTT.

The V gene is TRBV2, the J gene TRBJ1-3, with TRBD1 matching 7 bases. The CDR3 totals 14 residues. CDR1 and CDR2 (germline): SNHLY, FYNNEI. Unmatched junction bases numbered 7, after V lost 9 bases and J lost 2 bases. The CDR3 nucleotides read TGTGCCAGTGGGAAGGGGGCAACTGGAAACACCATATATTTT. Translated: CASGKGATGNTIYF.

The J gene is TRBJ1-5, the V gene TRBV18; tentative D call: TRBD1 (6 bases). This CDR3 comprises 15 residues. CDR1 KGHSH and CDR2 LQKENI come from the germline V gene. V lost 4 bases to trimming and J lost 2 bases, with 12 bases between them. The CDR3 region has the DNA TGTGCCAGCTCACTAGGTTCAGGGGGCAATCAGCCCCAGCATTTT. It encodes CASSLGSGGNQPQHF.

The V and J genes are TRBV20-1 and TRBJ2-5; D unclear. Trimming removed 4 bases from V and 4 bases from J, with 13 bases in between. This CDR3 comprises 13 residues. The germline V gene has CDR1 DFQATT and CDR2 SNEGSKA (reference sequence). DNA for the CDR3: TGCAGTGCTAAGTACTTGGTCTTAGAGACCCAGTACTTC. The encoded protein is CSAKYLVLETQYF.

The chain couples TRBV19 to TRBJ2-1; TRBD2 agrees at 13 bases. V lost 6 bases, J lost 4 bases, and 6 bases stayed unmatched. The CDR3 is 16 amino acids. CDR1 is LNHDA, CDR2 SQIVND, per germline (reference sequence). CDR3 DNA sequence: TGTGCCAGTAGGACTAGCGGGGGGCCGGGATACAATGAGCAGTTCTTC. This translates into CASRTSGGPGYNEQFF.

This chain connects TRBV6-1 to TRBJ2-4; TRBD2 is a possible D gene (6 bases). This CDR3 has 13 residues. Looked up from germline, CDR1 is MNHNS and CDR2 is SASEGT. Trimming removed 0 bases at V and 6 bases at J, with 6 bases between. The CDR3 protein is CASSEAGGNIQYF. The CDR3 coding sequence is TGTGCCAGCAGTGAAGCGGGGGGAAACATTCAGTACTTC.

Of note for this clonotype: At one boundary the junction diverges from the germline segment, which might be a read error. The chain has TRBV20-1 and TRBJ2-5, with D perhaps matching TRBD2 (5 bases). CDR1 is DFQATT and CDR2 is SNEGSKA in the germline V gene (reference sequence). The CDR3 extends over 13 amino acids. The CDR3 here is CSARGLVQETQYF. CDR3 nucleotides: TGCAGTGCGAGAGGGCTAGTCCAAGAGACCCAGTACTTC.

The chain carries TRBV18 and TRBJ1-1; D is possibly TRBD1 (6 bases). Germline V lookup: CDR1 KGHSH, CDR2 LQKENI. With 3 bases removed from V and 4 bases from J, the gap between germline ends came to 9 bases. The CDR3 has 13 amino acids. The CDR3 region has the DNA TGTGCCAGCTCACCTCAGGACAGCACTGAAGCTTTCTTT. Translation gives CASSPQDSTEAFF.